A selection of T cell receptor beta chains follows, all from one sample in a study of T cell changes during pregnancy in multiple sclerosis. Clones were read by immunoSEQ multiplex PCR, and TCRdb kept only the in-frame ones, dropping some. This table has some 110,000 clones, around 93% appearing once. The material sequenced was peripheral blood, taken after pregnancy. These receptors all come from a female donor with multiple sclerosis, enrolled in a pregnancy study. Each CDR3 is given with its conserved first and last residue. The D gene is left open where the match is weak. Only part of the rows carry a size: once, few, many, or a class if the clone is expanded.

NA	TRBV20-1	NA	TRBJ2-3	CSALITDTQYF	TGCAGTGCTTTAATAACAGATACGCAGTATTTT
NA	TRBV13	TRBD2	TRBJ2-1	CASSFSGTSPNEQFF	TGTGCCAGCAGCTTTAGCGGGACAAGCCCCAATGAGCAGTTCTTC
once	TRBV5-4	TRBD1	TRBJ1-2	CASSLYQGARVRAYGYTF	TGTGCCAGCAGCTTGTACCAGGGGGCCAGAGTTCGCGCCTATGGCTACACCTTC
NA	TRBV6-6	TRBD2	TRBJ2-7	CASSYAGATYEQYF	TGTGCCAGCAGTTACGCGGGAGCCACCTACGAGCAGTACTTC
NA	TRBV5-1	NA	TRBJ2-3	CASSPYGQSLGTDTQYF	TGCGCCAGCAGCCCCTATGGACAGAGCTTGGGCACAGATACGCAGTATTTT
NA	TRBV7-9	TRBD1	TRBJ2-7	CASSLDRTGYYEQYF	TGTGCCAGCAGCTTAGATAGGACAGGGTACTACGAGCAGTACTTC
NA	TRBV30	TRBD2	TRBJ2-1	CAWSVSSGYYNEQFF	TGTGCCTGGAGTGTATCTAGCGGATACTACAATGAGCAGTTCTTC
NA	TRBV13	TRBD1	TRBJ1-1	CASSPRTGLVMNTEAFF	TGTGCCAGCAGCCCGAGGACAGGGTTAGTTATGAACACTGAAGCTTTCTTT
NA	TRBV10-2	TRBD2	TRBJ2-1	CASSSLAGGSEQFF	TGCGCCAGCAGTTCACTAGCGGGGGGGAGTGAGCAGTTCTTC
NA	TRBV15	TRBD1	TRBJ1-1	CATSRDLVGTVGPEAFF	TGTGCCACCAGCAGAGACCTGGTGGGGACAGTGGGACCCGAAGCTTTCTTT
NA	TRBV10-1	NA	TRBJ2-6	CASSESPGANVLTF	TGCGCCAGCAGTGAGTCCCCAGGGGCCAACGTCCTGACTTTC
once	TRBV6-5	TRBD1	TRBJ1-5	CASRQTGEGNQPQHF	TGTGCCAGCAGACAAACAGGGGAGGGCAATCAGCCCCAGCATTTT
NA	TRBV19	NA	TRBJ2-2	CASSISRESGELFF	TGTGCCAGTAGTATCTCCAGGGAAAGCGGGGAGCTGTTTTTT
NA	TRBV11-2	TRBD1	TRBJ2-3	CASSGGAGGATDTQYF	TGTGCCAGCAGCGGAGGGGCAGGGGGCGCAACAGATACGCAGTATTTT
NA	TRBV18	TRBD2	TRBJ2-7	CASSPSSGRRISYEQYF	TGTGCCAGCTCACCCTCTAGCGGGAGGAGGATTTCCTACGAGCAGTACTTC
NA	TRBV15	TRBD2	TRBJ2-7	CATSRDTSGWSYEQYF	TGTGCCACCAGCAGAGATACTAGCGGGTGGTCCTACGAGCAGTACTTC
NA	TRBV28	TRBD2	TRBJ2-4	CASSLLGLAAKNIQYF	TGTGCCAGCAGTTTACTCGGACTAGCCGCCAAAAACATTCAGTACTTC
NA	TRBV6-1	NA	TRBJ2-1	CASSEMRVMLFF	TGTGCCAGCAGTGAAATGAGGGTAATGCTGTTCTTC
NA	TRBV5-4	NA	TRBJ1-3	CASSPQGWSRDRNTIYF	TGTGCCAGCAGCCCCCAGGGATGGTCTAGAGATAGAAACACCATATATTTT
NA	TRBV7-9	TRBD1	TRBJ1-1	CASSLGQGILSDTEAFF	TGTGCCAGCAGCTTAGGACAGGGGATATTATCGGATACTGAAGCTTTCTTT
NA	TRBV10-3	NA	TRBJ1-3	CAISDTGYSGNTIYF	TGTGCCATCAGTGACACCGGTTACTCTGGAAACACCATATATTTT
NA	TRBV9	TRBD2	TRBJ2-1	CASSVIAGGAYNEQFF	TGTGCCAGCAGCGTTATAGCGGGGGGTGCTTACAATGAGCAGTTCTTC
NA	TRBV6-4	NA	TRBJ1-5	CASSDSGDIRSTRPQHF	TGTGCCAGCAGTGACTCGGGGGACATCCGGTCGACAAGGCCCCAGCATTTT
NA	TRBV5-1	TRBD2	TRBJ2-2	CATTTSGTGELFF	TGCGCCACCACGACTAGCGGGACCGGGGAGCTGTTTTTT
NA	TRBV6-1	NA	TRBJ1-1	CASSLDRNTEAFF	TGTGCCAGCTCTCTGGACAGGAACACTGAAGCTTTCTTT
NA	TRBV27	TRBD2	TRBJ2-7	CASSRLAGPYEQYF	TGTGCCAGCAGTCGACTAGCGGGTCCCTACGAGCAGTACTTC
NA	TRBV2	TRBD1	TRBJ1-5	CASSELGQGGNQPQHF	TGTGCCAGCAGTGAATTGGGACAGGGGGGCAATCAGCCCCAGCATTTT
NA	TRBV9	TRBD2	TRBJ2-7	CASSVGTSGYEQYF	TGTGCCAGCAGCGTAGGGACTAGCGGCTACGAGCAGTACTTC
NA	TRBV10-3	NA	TRBJ1-2	CAIHAGTDYGYTF	TGTGCCATCCATGCAGGCACTGACTATGGCTACACCTTC
NA	TRBV7-9	NA	TRBJ2-7	CASSLARVSYEQYF	TGTGCCAGCAGCTTAGCGCGGGTATCCTACGAGCAGTACTTC
NA	TRBV6-1	NA	TRBJ1-1	CASSPRGATEAFF	TGTGCCAGCAGTCCCCGCGGGGCAACTGAAGCTTTCTTT
NA	TRBV27	TRBD1	TRBJ1-5	CASSLTVGQAGNQPQHF	TGTGCCAGCAGTTTAACGGTTGGACAGGCAGGCAATCAGCCCCAGCATTTT
NA	TRBV19	NA	TRBJ1-1	CASSIDWRSEAFF	TGTGCCAGTAGTATAGATTGGAGGAGTGAAGCTTTCTTT
NA	TRBV7-7	NA	TRBJ2-2	CASSWEMNTGELFF	TGTGCCAGCAGCTGGGAGATGAACACCGGGGAGCTGTTTTTT
NA	TRBV18	NA	TRBJ2-3	CASSPLGGGTDTQYF	TGTGCCAGCTCACCATTAGGCGGAGGCACAGATACGCAGTATTTT
NA	TRBV29-1	NA	TRBJ1-2	CSVPDRKYYGYTF	TGCAGCGTCCCCGACAGAAAATACTATGGCTACACCTTC
few	TRBV5-5	TRBD1	TRBJ1-4	CASSGTVKKLFF	TGTGCCAGCAGCGGGACAGTAAAAAAACTGTTTTTT